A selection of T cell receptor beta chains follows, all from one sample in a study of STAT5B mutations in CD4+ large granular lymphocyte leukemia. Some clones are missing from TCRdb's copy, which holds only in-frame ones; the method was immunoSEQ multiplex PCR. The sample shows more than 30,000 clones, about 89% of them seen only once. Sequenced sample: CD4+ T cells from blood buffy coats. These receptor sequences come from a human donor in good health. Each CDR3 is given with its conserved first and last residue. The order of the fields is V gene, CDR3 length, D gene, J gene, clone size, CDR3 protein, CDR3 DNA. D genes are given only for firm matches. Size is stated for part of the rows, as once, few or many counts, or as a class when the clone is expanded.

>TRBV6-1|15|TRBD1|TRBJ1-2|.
CASSEAGTGFYGYTF
TGTGCCAGCAGTGAAGCTGGGACAGGATTCTATGGCTACACCTTC
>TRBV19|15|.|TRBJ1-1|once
CASRDQAVGGTEAFF
TGTGCCAGTAGAGACCAGGCGGTGGGAGGGACTGAAGCTTTCTTT
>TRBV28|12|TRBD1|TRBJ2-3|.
CGVTGSTDTQYF
TGTGGCGTGACAGGGAGCACAGATACGCAGTATTTT
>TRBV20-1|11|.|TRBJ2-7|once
CSASESYEQYF
TGCAGTGCTAGCGAATCCTACGAGCAGTACTTC
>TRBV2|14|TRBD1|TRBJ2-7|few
CASSAGTAPYEQYF
TGTGCCAGCAGTGCCGGGACAGCTCCCTACGAGCAGTACTTC
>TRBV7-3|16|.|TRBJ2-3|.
CASSSRPGVSTDTQYF
TGTGCCAGCAGCTCCCGCCCCGGGGTTAGCACAGATACGCAGTATTTT
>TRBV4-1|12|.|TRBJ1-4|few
CASSQDLGTLFF
TGCGCCAGCAGCCAAGATTTAGGGACACTGTTTTTT
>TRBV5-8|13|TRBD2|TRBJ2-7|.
CASSEGLAYEQYF
TGTGCCAGCAGCGAGGGACTAGCGTACGAGCAGTACTTC
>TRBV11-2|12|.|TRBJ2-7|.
CASSLDYYEQYF
TGTGCCAGCAGCTTAGACTACTACGAGCAGTACTTC
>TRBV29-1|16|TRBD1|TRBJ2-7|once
CSVKTGGRALTYEQYF
TGCAGCGTCAAGACAGGGGGCCGGGCATTGACCTACGAGCAGTACTTC